The present T cell receptor beta chain was sequenced within a study of human T cells and chemical hapten exposure. This clonotype was seen ten or more times. MiXCR, run by TCRdb on the RACE reads, gives a single entry per CDR3 protein. Here the sample spans roughly 130,000 distinct CDR3 sequences, approximately 9.5% being singletons. Time point: healthy volunteer bleed at 2 weeks. Extraction yielded total RNA from whole blood (unfractionated). The V gene's germline CDR1 is SGHTA and CDR2 FQGNSA. The length of the CDR3 is 16 residues. V gave up 5 bases and J gave up 0 bases, with 16 bases separating them.

This clonotype originated in a male donor in good health. Some clones in this sample may be carry-over from other donors' samples. Sequenced input: whole blood. V and J are TRBV7-2 and TRBJ1-1; possible D gene TRBD1, 5 bases. The CDR3 here is CASSARPGALNTEAFF. The CDR3 DNA reads as TGTGCCAGCAGCGCCCGGCCCGGGGCTCTGAACACTGAAGCTTTCTTT.